This T cell receptor beta chain derives from a study of cytomegalovirus exposure and HLA in healthy donors. V shed 6 bases and J 6 bases; nucleotides not matched to a gene: 6. Germline loops: CDR1 KGHSH, CDR2 LQKENI. The CDR3 has 13 residues. Use of 60 Vbeta and 13 Jbeta primers characterized the PCR. Repertoires were generated with immunoSEQ multiplex PCR, while TCRdb's copy carries only in-frame clones and drops some. The sample includes roughly 150,000 clones, 65% to 90% of them seen just once. This clonotype was sampled from a woman in her forties or fifties in good health and CMV-seropositive. The rearrangement joins TRBV18 to TRBJ1-2; 8 bases align to TRBD1. The sequenced sample was PBMCs. CDR3: CASSPGTGHGYTF. CDR3 sequence (DNA): TGTGCCAGCTCCCCCGGGACAGGTCATGGCTACACCTTC.